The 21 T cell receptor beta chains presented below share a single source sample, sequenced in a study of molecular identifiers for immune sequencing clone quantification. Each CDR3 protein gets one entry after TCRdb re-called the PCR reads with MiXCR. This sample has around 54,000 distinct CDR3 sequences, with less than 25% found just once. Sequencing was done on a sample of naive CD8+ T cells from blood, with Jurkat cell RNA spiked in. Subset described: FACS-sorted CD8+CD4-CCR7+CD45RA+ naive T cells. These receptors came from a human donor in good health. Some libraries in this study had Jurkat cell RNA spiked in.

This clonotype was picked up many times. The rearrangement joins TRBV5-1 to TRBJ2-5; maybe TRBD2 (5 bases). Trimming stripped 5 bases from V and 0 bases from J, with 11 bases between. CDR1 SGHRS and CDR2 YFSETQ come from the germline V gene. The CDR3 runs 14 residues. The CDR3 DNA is TGCGCCAGCAGGCAGGACTCGTACCAAGAGACCCAGTACTTC. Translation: CASRQDSYQETQYF.

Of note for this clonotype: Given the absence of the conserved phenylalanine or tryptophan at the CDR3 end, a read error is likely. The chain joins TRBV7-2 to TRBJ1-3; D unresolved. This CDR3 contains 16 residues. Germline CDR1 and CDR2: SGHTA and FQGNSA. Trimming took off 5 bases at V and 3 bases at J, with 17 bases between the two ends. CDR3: CASSPLGVKGGNTIYS. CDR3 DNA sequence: TGTGCCAGCAGCCCCCTCGGGGTAAAGGGTGGAAACACCATATATTCT.

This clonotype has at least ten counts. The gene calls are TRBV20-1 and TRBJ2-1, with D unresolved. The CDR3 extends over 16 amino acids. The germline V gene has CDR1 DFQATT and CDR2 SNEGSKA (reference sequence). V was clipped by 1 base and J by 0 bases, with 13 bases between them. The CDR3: CSARVPRPSSYNEQFF. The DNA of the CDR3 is TGCAGTGCTAGAGTCCCCCGGCCAAGCTCCTACAATGAGCAGTTCTTC.

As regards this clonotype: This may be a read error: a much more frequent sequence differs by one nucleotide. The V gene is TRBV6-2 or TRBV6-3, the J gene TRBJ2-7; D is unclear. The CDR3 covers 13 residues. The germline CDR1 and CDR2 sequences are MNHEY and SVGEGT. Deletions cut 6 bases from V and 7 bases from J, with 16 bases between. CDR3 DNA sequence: TGTGCCAGCAGCTTCCTTTCGGTTGCGGAGCAGTACTTC. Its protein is CASSFLSVAEQYF.

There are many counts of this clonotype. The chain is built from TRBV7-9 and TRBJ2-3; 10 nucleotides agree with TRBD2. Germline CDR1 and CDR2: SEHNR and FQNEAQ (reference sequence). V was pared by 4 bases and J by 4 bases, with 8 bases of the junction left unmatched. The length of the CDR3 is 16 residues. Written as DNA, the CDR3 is TGTGCCAGCAGCTCCGAAGCGGGAGGGCCGGCAGATACGCAGTATTTT. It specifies CASSSEAGGPADTQYF.

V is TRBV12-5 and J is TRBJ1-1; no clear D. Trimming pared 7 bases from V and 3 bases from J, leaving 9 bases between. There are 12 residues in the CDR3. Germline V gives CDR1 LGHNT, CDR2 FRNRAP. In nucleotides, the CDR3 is TGTGCTAGTGACAAAGAGTACACTGAAGCTTTCTTT. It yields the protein CASDKEYTEAFF.

DNA of the CDR3: TGTGCCAGCAGTGACGCAGGGCGGTTAACCGGGGAGCTGTTTTTT. Translation gives CASSDAGRLTGELFF. The V call is TRBV25-1, the J call TRBJ2-2; D is perhaps TRBD1 (5 bases). The germline V gene has CDR1 MGHDK and CDR2 SYGVNS. Trimming took 3 bases from V and 5 from J, leaving 13 bases between them. This CDR3 has 15 residues. The full variable domain, completed using reference TRBV25-1 and TRBJ2-2, is EADIYQTPRYLVIGTGKKITLECSQTMGHDKMYWYQQDPGMELHLIHYSYGVNSTEKGDLSSESTVSRIRTEHFPLTLESARPSHTSQYLCASSDAGRLTGELFFGEGSRLTVL.

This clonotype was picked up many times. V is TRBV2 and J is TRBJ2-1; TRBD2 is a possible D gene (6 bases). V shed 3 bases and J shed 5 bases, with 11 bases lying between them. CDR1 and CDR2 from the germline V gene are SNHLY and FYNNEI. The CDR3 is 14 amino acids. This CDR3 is CASSESGSDNEQFF. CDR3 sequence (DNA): TGTGCCAGCAGTGAGTCCGGGAGCGACAATGAGCAGTTCTTC.

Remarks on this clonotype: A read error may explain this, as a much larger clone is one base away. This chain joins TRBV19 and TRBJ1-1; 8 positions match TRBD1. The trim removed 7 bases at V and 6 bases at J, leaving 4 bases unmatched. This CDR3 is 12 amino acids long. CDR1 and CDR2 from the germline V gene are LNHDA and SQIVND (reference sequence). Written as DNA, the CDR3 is TGTGCCAGTATCCAGGGGGCCTCTGAAGCTTTCTTT. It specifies CASIQGASEAFF.

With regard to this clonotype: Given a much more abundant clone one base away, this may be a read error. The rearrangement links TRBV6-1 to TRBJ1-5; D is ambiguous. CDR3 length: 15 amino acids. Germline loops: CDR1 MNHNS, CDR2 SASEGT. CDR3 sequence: CASSVRSDSNQPQRF. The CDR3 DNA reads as TGTGCCAGCAGTGTCCGCAGCGATAGCAATCAGCCCCAGCGTTTT.

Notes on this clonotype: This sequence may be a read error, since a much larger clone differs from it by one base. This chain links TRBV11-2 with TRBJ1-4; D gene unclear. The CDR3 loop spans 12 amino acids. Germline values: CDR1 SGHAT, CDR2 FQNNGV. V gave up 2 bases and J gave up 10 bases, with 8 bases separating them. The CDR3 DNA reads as TGTGCCAGCAGCTTAAGGTTTGTAAAACTGTTTTTT. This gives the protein CASSLRFVKLFF.

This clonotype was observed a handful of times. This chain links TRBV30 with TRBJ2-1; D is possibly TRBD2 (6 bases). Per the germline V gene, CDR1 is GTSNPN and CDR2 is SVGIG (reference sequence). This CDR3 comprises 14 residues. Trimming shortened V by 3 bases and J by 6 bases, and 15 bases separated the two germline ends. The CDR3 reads CAWSPGTGVNEQFF. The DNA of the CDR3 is TGTGCCTGGAGCCCTGGTACGGGAGTCAATGAGCAGTTCTTC.

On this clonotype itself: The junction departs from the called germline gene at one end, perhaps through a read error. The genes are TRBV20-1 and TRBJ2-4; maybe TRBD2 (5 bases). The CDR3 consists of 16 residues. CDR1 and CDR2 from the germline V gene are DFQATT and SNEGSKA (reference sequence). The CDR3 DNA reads TGCAGTGTTAGCGCCCCGGGCGCGGCGCGCTACCCTGCGCCGTTCTTC. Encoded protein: CSVSAPGAARYPAPFF.

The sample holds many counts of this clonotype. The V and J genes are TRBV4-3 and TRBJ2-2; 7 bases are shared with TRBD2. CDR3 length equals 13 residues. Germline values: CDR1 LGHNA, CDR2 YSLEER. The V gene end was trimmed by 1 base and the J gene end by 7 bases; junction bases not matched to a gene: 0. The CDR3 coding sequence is TGCGCCAGCAGCCAAGGGGAGGGCGGGGAGCTGTTTTTT. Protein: CASSQGEGGELFF.

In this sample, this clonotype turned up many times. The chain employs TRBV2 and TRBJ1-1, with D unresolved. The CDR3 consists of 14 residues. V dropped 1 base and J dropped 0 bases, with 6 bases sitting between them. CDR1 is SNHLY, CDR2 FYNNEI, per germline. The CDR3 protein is CASSEGLMNTEAFF. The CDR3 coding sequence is TGTGCCAGCAGTGAAGGGCTCATGAACACTGAAGCTTTCTTT.

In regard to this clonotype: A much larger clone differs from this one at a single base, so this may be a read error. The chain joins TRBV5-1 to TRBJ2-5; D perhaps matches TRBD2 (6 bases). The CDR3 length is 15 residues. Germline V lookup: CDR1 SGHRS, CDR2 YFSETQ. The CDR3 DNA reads TGCGCCAGCAGCTTGACCCGCGGGGTCGGAGAGCCCCAGTACTTC. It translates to CASSLTRGVGEPQYF.

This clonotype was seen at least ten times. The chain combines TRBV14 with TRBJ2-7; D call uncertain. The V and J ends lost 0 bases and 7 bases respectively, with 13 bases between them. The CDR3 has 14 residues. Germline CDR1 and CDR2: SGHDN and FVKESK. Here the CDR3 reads CASSQDLGIKEQYF. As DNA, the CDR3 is TGTGCCAGCAGCCAAGACCTGGGAATAAAAGAGCAGTACTTC.

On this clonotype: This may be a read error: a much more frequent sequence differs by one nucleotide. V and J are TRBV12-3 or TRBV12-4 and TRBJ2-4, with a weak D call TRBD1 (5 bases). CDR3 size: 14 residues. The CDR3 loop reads CAGSFGAAKNIQYF. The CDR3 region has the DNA TGTGCCGGCAGTTTTGGGGCCGCCAAAAACATTCAGTACTTC.

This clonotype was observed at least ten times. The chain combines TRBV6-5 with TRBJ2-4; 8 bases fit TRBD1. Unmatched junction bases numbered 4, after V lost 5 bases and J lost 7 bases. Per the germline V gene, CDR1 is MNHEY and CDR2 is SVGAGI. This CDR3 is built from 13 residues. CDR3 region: CASSLDRENIQYF. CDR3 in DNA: TGTGCCAGCAGTCTGGACAGGGAGAACATTCAGTACTTC.

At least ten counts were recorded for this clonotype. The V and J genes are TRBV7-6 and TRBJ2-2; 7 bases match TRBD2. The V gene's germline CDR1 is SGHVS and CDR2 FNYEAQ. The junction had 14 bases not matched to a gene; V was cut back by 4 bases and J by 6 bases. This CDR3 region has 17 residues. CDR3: CASSSTFAGASPGELFF. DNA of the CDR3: TGTGCCAGCAGCTCGACGTTTGCGGGAGCAAGCCCCGGGGAGCTGTTTTTT. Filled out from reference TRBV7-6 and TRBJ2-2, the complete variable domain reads GAGVSQSPRYKVTKRGQDVALRCDPISGHVSLYWYRQALGQGPEFLTYFNYEAQQDKSGLPNDRFSAERPEGSISTLTIQRTEQRDSAMYRCASSSTFAGASPGELFFGEGSRLTVL.

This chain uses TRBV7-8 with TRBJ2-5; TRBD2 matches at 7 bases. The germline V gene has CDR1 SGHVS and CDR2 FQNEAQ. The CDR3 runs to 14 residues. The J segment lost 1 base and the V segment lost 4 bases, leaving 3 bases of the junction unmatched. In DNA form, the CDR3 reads TGTGCCAGCAGCTCTCCGGGGGGCCAAGAGACCCAGTACTTC. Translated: CASSSPGGQETQYF. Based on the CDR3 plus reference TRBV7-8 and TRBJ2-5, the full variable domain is GAGVSQSPRYKVAKRGQDVALRCDPISGHVSLFWYQQALGQGPEFLTYFQNEAQLDKSGLPSDRFFAERPEGSVSTLKIQRTQQEDSAVYLCASSSPGGQETQYFGPGTRLLVL.